This entry features one T cell receptor beta chain sequence. This specimen belongs to a study of blood T cells in healthy people across ages. The second PCR ran about 6 to 11 cycles with a sample-barcoded 5' primer and J-beta primers. All samples gave at least 2.5 million CDR3-containing paired-end reads. From the 5' RACE reads, TCRdb called clonotypes with MiXCR, one entry per CDR3 protein. The repertoire holds around 940,000 distinct CDR3 sequences, with just over 50% as singletons. The material sequenced was blood. The receptor's source is a woman aged 55-69 years in good health.

The CDR3: CAWSRDTGYNEQFF. In nucleotides, the CDR3 is TGTGCCTGGAGTAGAGACACGGGGTACAATGAGCAGTTCTTC. This rearrangement joins TRBV30 to TRBJ2-1; TRBD2 is a possible D gene (5 bases). This CDR3 contains 14 residues. CDR1 is GTSNPN and CDR2 is SVGIG in the germline V gene (reference sequence). Trimming took 2 bases from V and 4 from J, leaving 12 bases between them.